This T cell receptor beta chain was profiled in a study of blood T cell repertoires in COVID-19. Repertoires were generated with immunoSEQ multiplex PCR, while TCRdb's copy carries only in-frame clones and drops some. The sample gives fewer than 200,000 clones, roughly 80% of which show up once; roughly 8.3% is in the top ten. V was shortened by 0 bases and J by 7 bases, with 6 bases between the two germline ends. Per the germline V gene, CDR1 is SEHNR and CDR2 is FQNEAQ (reference sequence). The CDR3 has 12 residues. This clone was seen a few times. V and J are TRBV7-9 and TRBJ1-2; tentative D call: TRBD1 (5 bases). This TCR was sampled from a man aged 55-75 years with acute or convalescent COVID-19. The specimen sequenced was peripheral blood. The CDR3 protein is CASSLAQGGYTF. CDR3 DNA sequence: TGTGCCAGCAGCTTAGCGCAGGGTGGCTACACCTTC.